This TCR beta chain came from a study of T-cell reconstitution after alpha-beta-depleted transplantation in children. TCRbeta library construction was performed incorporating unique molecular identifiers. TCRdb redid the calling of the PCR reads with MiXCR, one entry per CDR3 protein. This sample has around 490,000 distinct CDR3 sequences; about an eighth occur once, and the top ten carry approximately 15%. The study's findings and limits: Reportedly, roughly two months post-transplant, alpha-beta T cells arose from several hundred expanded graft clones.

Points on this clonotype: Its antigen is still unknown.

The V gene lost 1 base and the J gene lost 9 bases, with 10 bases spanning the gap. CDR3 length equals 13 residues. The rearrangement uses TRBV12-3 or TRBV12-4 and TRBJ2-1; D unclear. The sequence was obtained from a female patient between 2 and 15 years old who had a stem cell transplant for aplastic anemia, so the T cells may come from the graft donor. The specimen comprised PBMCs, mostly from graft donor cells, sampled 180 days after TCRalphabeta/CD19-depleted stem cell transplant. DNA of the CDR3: TGTGCCAGCAGTTTAGTTGCTGGAAGTGAGCAGTTCTTC. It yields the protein CASSLVAGSEQFF.